This TCR beta chain originates from a study of cytomegalovirus exposure and HLA in healthy donors. Study conclusions and caveats: There were a few CMV-associated chains whose specificity for CMV antigens was confirmed in vitro.

On this clone: Its antigen is not identified.

Method: immunoSEQ multiplex PCR; TCRdb's copy keeps in-frame clones and lacks some. The table lists roughly 150,000 clones, roughly nine tenths of them singletons, with 3.3% in the top ten. V lost 2 bases, J lost 3 bases, and 8 bases lay in between. The germline gives CDR1 SGHNT, CDR2 YYREEE (reference sequence). CDR3 length: 14 residues. This clonotype was sampled from a young woman in good health and CMV-seropositive. The chain carries TRBV5-4 and TRBJ2-2; weak D call: TRBD2 (5 bases). Material for sequencing was PBMCs. CDR3 amino acids: CASSFTRDTGELFF. The CDR3 DNA is TGTGCCAGCAGCTTCACTAGGGACACCGGGGAGCTGTTTTTT.